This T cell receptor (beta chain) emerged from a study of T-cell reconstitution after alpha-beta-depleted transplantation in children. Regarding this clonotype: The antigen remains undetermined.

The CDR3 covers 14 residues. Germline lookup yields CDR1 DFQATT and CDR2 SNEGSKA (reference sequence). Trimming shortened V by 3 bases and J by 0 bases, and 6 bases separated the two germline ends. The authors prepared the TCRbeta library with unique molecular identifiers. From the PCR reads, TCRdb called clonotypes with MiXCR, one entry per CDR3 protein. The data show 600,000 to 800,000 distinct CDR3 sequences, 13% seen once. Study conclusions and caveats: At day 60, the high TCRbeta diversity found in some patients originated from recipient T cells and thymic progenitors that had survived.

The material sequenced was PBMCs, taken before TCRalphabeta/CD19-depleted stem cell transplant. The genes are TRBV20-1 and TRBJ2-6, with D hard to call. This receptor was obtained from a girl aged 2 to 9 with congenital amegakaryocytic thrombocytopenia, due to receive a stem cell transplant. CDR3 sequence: CSASSLSGANVLTF. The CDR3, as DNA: TGCAGTGCTAGTTCCCTCTCTGGGGCCAACGTCCTGACTTTC.